This T cell receptor beta chain was sequenced in a study of blood T cells in healthy people across ages. General study results and limits: Unsorted PBMC input precluded a conclusive naive versus antigen-experienced comparison. Naive T cell percentage showed a strong correlation with the diversity of TCR beta.

A word on this clonotype: What it binds is unknown.

It was with a sample-barcoded 5' primer and a J-beta primer mix that a second PCR of roughly 6 to 12 cycles was run. One entry per CDR3 protein, called by TCRdb with MiXCR from the 5' RACE reads. Among 650,000 to 950,000 distinct CDR3 sequences listed, under 55% were seen once. In germline, CDR1 is SGHRS, CDR2 YFSETQ. The CDR3 sequence is 18 residues long. The V and J ends lost 6 bases and 7 bases respectively, with 32 bases between them. The TCR was taken from a man in his 60s in good health. The rearrangement joins TRBV5-1 to TRBJ2-7; no clear D. The specimen sequenced was blood. The CDR3 here is CASNWKNLSSTTYNEQYF. DNA of the CDR3: TGCGCCAGCAACTGGAAGAACCTCTCAAGTACCACCTATAATGAGCAGTACTTC. The whole variable domain, filled in from reference TRBV5-1 and TRBJ2-7, reads KAGVTQTPRYLIKTRGQQVTLSCSPISGHRSVSWYQQTPGQGLQFLFEYFSETQRNKGNFPGRFSGRQFSNSRSEMNVSTLELGDSALYLCASNWKNLSSTTYNEQYFGPGTRLTVT.